One sample yielded the 23 T cell receptor beta chains listed below, sequenced in a study of Graves' ophthalmopathy and Graves' hyperthyroidism. CDR3 regions of TCR beta were amplified from RNA transcripts. An opening RT-PCR round employed HTBI primers and preceded a second-round multiplex PCR. MiXCR was run by TCRdb on the multiplex PCR reads, yielding one entry per CDR3 protein. The top ten clones hold roughly 11% of a sample with around 1,000,000 distinct CDR3 sequences, roughly 35% of them seen once. Sequenced sample: peripheral blood or thyroid tissue (not recorded which). The receptor source for this set is an adult man with Graves' hyperthyroidism.

There are a few counts of this clonotype. The chain links TRBV6-5 to TRBJ2-7; 8 bases match TRBD1. The CDR3 loop spans 15 amino acids. The ends lost 3 bases at V and 2 bases at J; junction bases unmatched: 6. Germline V gives CDR1 MNHEY, CDR2 SVGAGI. The CDR3 DNA follows: TGTGCCAGCAGTTATTGGAACAGGGGGGCCTACGAGCAGTACTTC. As protein: CASSYWNRGAYEQYF.

About this clonotype: Compared with germline, one end of the junction differs, possibly owing to a read error. The V call is TRBV7-2, the J call TRBJ2-7, with TRBD2 matching 9 bases. CDR3 length: 13 amino acids. Germline loops: CDR1 SGHTA, CDR2 FQGNSA. This CDR3 reads CASSPASSGTAEF. For the CDR3, the DNA is TGTGCCAGCAGCCCGGCTTCTAGCGGGACGGCTGAATTC. Filled out from reference TRBV7-2 and TRBJ2-7, the complete variable domain reads GAGVSQSPSNKVTEKGKDVELRCDPISGHTALYWYRQSLGQGLEFLIYFQGNSAPDKSGLPSDRFSAERTGGSVSTLTIQRTQQEDSAVYLCASSPASSGTAEFGPGTRLTVT.

This clonotype was seen only a few times. The chain has TRBV6-1 and TRBJ1-5; D perhaps matches TRBD1 (6 bases). The CDR3 is 15 residues long. The V gene lost 5 bases and the J gene lost 7 bases, with 18 bases spanning the gap. CDR1 and CDR2 from the germline V gene are MNHNS and SASEGT. For the CDR3, the DNA is TGTGCCAGCAGTCTGCTGGACAGTTCGAGCCAGCCCCAGCATTTT. It codes for CASSLLDSSSQPQHF.

The rearrangement links TRBV25-1 to TRBJ2-2, with a possible D match to TRBD1 (5 bases). In germline, CDR1 is MGHDK, CDR2 SYGVNS. The ends were cut back, 8 bases at V and 2 bases at J, with 21 bases in the middle. CDR3 size: 17 residues. The CDR3 DNA reads as TGTGCCAGCGGCCTTGTAAATAGGGGCCCAAACACCGGGGAGCTGTTTTTT. It encodes CASGLVNRGPNTGELFF.

A note on this clonotype: A clone one base away is much larger, so this may be a read error. The rearrangement links TRBV9 to TRBJ1-1; D ambiguous. This CDR3 region has 13 residues. The germline V gene encodes CDR1 SGDLS and CDR2 YYNGEE. Trimming removed 6 bases at V and 11 bases at J, with 20 bases between. CDR3 sequence reads: CASIPGLEGGAFF. The CDR3 bases are TGTGCCAGCATCCCGGGTCTCGAGGGTGGGGCTTTCTTT.

This rearrangement joins TRBV12-3 or TRBV12-4 to TRBJ1-1; maybe TRBD1 (5 bases). CDR3 length equals 13 residues. This CDR3 is CANSREPNTEAFF. The CDR3 nucleotides are TGTGCAAACAGCAGGGAACCGAACACTGAAGCTTTCTTT.

As concerns this clonotype: Sequence at one end of the junction differs from germline and may be a read error. The rearrangement uses TRBV10-3 and TRBJ1-2, with D unresolved. This CDR3 contains 14 residues. Per germline, CDR1 ENHRY and CDR2 SYGVKD. As DNA, the CDR3 is TGTGCCAGCAGTGAAGCGCGCGAGGCCTATGGCTACACCTTC. Its translation: CASSEAREAYGYTF.

This clonotype was detected ten times or more. The rearrangement uses TRBV25-1 and TRBJ2-3; TRBD2 matches 7 bases. The CDR3 sequence is 14 residues long. The V gene's germline CDR1 is MGHDK and CDR2 SYGVNS. V shed 4 bases, J shed 0 bases, and the junction held 1 base outside the gene matches. As DNA, the CDR3 is TGTGCCAGCAGTGCCGGGGGGAGCACAGATACGCAGTATTTT. Its protein product is CASSAGGSTDTQYF.

The sample holds many counts of this clonotype. The J gene is TRBJ1-6, the V gene TRBV29-1; 9 nucleotides line up with TRBD1. Germline CDR1 reads SQVTM; CDR2 reads ANQGSEA. The CDR3 contains 13 residues. The ends lost 5 bases at V and 6 bases at J; junction bases unmatched: 2. The CDR3 reads CSVRTGANSPLHF. The CDR3 DNA follows: TGCAGCGTTAGGACAGGGGCTAATTCACCCCTCCACTTT.

In DNA form, the CDR3 reads TGTGCCAGCAGCTTAGCGCTCGGGGCTCTGAACACCGGGGAGCTGTTTTTT. Translating it yields CASSLALGALNTGELFF. This chain links TRBV7-9 with TRBJ2-2; D possibly matches TRBD1 or TRBD2 (5 bases each). The V and J ends lost 0 bases and 1 base respectively, with 12 bases between them. The CDR3 has 17 residues. Per germline, CDR1 SEHNR and CDR2 FQNEAQ (reference sequence).

With respect to this clonotype: One end of the junction varies from germline; a read error may be responsible. The rearrangement links TRBV10-3 to TRBJ1-2; D is unclear. Germline V gene sequence: CDR1 ENHRY, CDR2 SYGVKD. The CDR3 extends over 13 amino acids. The DNA for the CDR3 is TGTCCCATCTGTGAGTCGTCAGAGTATGGCTACACCTTC. The encoded protein is CPICESSEYGYTF.

V and J are TRBV15 and TRBJ1-4, with a tentative D call TRBD1 (5 bases). The V and J ends lost 0 bases and 5 bases respectively, with 13 bases between them. The CDR3 consists of 16 residues. The germline CDR1 and CDR2 sequences are LNHNV and YYDKDF (reference sequence). Here the CDR3 reads CATSRDLTALNEKLFF. The CDR3, as DNA: TGTGCCACCAGCAGAGACTTGACAGCTCTGAATGAAAAACTGTTTTTT.

This clonotype was seen at least ten times. The J gene is TRBJ1-5, the V gene TRBV4-3; 7 positions match TRBD1. The CDR3 sequence is 14 residues long. The V gene end was trimmed by 1 base and the J gene end by 7 bases; junction bases not matched to a gene: 4. Looked up from germline, CDR1 is LGHNA and CDR2 is YSLEER. The CDR3 DNA reads as TGCGCCAGCAGCCAAGGGGACAGCGGGCAGCCCCAGCATTTT. Residues: CASSQGDSGQPQHF.

This clonotype was seen at least ten times. The chain has TRBV9 and TRBJ1-6; unclear D gene. CDR1 is SGDLS, CDR2 YYNGEE, per germline. V lost 4 bases to trimming and J lost 5 bases, with 10 bases between them. This CDR3 is 14 amino acids long. For the CDR3, the DNA is TGTGCCAGCAGCCTGGGAGTAAATAATTCACCCCTCCACTTT. It encodes CASSLGVNNSPLHF.

This clonotype showed up just once. The V call is TRBV20-1, the J call TRBJ2-7; 10 positions match TRBD1. Germline V CDR1 and CDR2: DFQATT, SNEGSKA (reference sequence). The trim removed 3 bases at V and 5 bases at J, leaving 10 bases unmatched. This CDR3 region has 15 residues. The CDR3 DNA is TGCAGTGCTAGTGCAGGGACAGGGGCTGGCCACGAGCAGTACTTC. This encodes CSASAGTGAGHEQYF.

The V gene is TRBV5-6, the J gene TRBJ2-7; D not resolved. Germline V CDR1 and CDR2: SGHDT, YYEEEE. Trimming took off 4 bases at V and 3 bases at J, with 14 bases between the two ends. The CDR3 spans 14 residues. The CDR3 loop is CASSKTETIYEQYF. CDR3 in DNA: TGTGCCAGCAGCAAAACCGAGACCATCTACGAGCAGTACTTC.

This clonotype was counted a few times. This sequence may be a read error, since a much larger clone differs from it by one base. The chain recombines TRBV25-1 with TRBJ1-2, with 8 bases matching TRBD1. V was clipped by 6 bases and J by 6 bases; unmatched bases: 12. Germline V lookup: CDR1 MGHDK, CDR2 SYGVNS. The CDR3 is made up of 15 amino acids. This CDR3 is CASSGGRGLHHGYTF. The CDR3 DNA follows: TGTGCCAGCAGCGGGGGCAGGGGGCTACACCATGGCTACACCTTC.

This clonotype was recorded at least ten times. V usage is TRBV5-1 and J usage is TRBJ2-7; possibly TRBD2 for D (5 bases). The V gene lost 6 bases and the J gene lost 1 base, with 11 bases spanning the gap. CDR1 SGHRS and CDR2 YFSETQ come from the germline V gene. CDR3 length: 13 residues. CDR3 protein: CASNGDGSYEQYF. CDR3 DNA: TGCGCCAGCAACGGGGATGGATCCTACGAGCAGTACTTC.

The chain employs TRBV6-1 and TRBJ2-7; perhaps TRBD1 as D (5 bases). This CDR3 spans 13 amino acids. V lost 2 bases, J lost 7 bases, and 12 bases lay in between. CDR1 and CDR2 (germline): MNHNS, SASEGT. CDR3 loop: CASSEQGLGEQYF. CDR3 in DNA: TGTGCCAGCAGTGAACAGGGCCTCGGGGAGCAGTACTTC.

This clonotype has just a few counts. The chain has TRBV19 and TRBJ2-2, with D perhaps being TRBD1 or TRBD2 (6 bases each). This CDR3 spans 15 amino acids. Germline lookup yields CDR1 LNHDA and CDR2 SQIVND (reference sequence). V was trimmed by 6 bases and J by 4 bases, leaving 15 bases between them. The CDR3 sequence is CASRLTGGGTGELFF. DNA of the CDR3: TGTGCCAGTAGGTTGACAGGAGGGGGCACCGGGGAGCTGTTTTTT. The full variable domain, with the rest looked up from reference TRBV19 and TRBJ2-2, is DGGITQSPKYLFRKEGQNVTLSCEQNLNHDAMYWYRQDPGQGLRLIYYSQIVNDFQKGDIAEGYSVSREKKESFPLTVTSAQKNPTAFYLCASRLTGGGTGELFFGEGSRLTVL.

This clonotype was observed a few times. This chain uses TRBV30 with TRBJ2-2; D possibly corresponds to TRBD2 (5 bases). This CDR3 comprises 14 residues. The V gene lost 0 bases and the J gene lost 7 bases, with 12 bases spanning the gap. CDR1 GTSNPN and CDR2 SVGIG come from the germline V gene (reference sequence). This CDR3 is CAWSVSGGGGELFF. The CDR3 DNA follows: TGTGCCTGGAGTGTGAGCGGCGGAGGCGGGGAGCTGTTTTTT.

This clonotype occurred many times. V and J are TRBV20-1 and TRBJ1-1; tentative D call: TRBD1 (6 bases). The V end lost 0 bases, the J end lost 4 bases, and 9 bases lay between the germline ends. From germline, CDR1 is DFQATT and CDR2 SNEGSKA (reference sequence). This CDR3 comprises 13 residues. This CDR3 is CSARDRRGTEAFF. CDR3 DNA sequence: TGCAGTGCTAGAGATCGCAGGGGCACTGAAGCTTTCTTT.

Ten or more counts support this clonotype. The chain joins TRBV5-1 to TRBJ1-1; D may be TRBD1 (6 bases). Germline V gene data show CDR1 as SGHRS and CDR2 as YFSETQ. Deletions cut 3 bases from V and 0 bases from J, with 9 bases between. The CDR3 is 14 residues long. CDR3 amino acids: CASSWGDMNTEAFF. The CDR3 DNA follows: TGCGCCAGCAGCTGGGGGGACATGAACACTGAAGCTTTCTTT.